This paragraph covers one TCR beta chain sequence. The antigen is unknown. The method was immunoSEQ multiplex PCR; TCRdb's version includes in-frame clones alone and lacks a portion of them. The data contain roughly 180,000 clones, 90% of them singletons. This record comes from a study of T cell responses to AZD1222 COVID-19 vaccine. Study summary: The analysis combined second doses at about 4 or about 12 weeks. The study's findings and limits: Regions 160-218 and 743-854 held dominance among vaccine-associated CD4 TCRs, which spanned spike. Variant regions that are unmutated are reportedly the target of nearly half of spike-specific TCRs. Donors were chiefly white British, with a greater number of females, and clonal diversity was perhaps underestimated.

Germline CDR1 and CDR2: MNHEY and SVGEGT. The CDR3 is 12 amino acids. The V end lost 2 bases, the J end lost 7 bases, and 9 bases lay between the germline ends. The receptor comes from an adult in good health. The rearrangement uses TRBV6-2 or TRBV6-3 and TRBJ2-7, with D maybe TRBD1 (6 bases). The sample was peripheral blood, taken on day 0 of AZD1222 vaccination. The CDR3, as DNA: TGTGCCAGCAGTTACACAACAGGGGAGCAGTACTTC. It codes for CASSYTTGEQYF.